The entry below gives a single T cell receptor (beta chain) sequence along with its context. Its specificity is unknown. Sequenced by immunoSEQ multiplex PCR; TCRdb stores in-frame clones only, minus some. Here the sample spans tens of thousands of clones, about 90% being singletons. This CDR3 region has 15 residues. The V gene end was trimmed by 4 bases and the J gene end by 6 bases; junction bases not matched to a gene: 11. In germline, CDR1 is MDHEN, CDR2 SYDVKM. These data come from a study of graft-versus-host responses after intestinal transplantation. Overall study results and limits: Present in recipient marrow, GvH clones included some that appeared first in ileum or blood. High graft-versus-host to host-versus-graft clonal ratios were seen in allografts of patients with graft-donor T cell macrochimerism.

The chain is built from TRBV28 and TRBJ2-5; 7 nucleotides align to TRBD2. The sequenced sample was PBMCs, obtained about 4 months after intestinal transplantation. The TCR originated in a human patient who received an intestinal transplant, so some T cells may come from the graft donor. The DNA of the CDR3 is TGTGCCAGCAGTTCCCCCGAAGCGGGGAGGAAGACCCAGTACTTC. This gives the protein CASSSPEAGRKTQYF.